Detailed here is one T cell receptor (beta chain). The antigen is unknown. This record comes from a study of PD-1 blockade in classical Hodgkin lymphoma. Stated time point: newly diagnosed, previously untreated cHL patient sample. Comparison samples consisted of PBMCs from newly diagnosed, untreated classical Hodgkin lymphoma. Overall study results and limits: The origin of the repertoire differences remains undefined, with disease activity or prior therapy as possible causes.

This table comes from immunoSEQ multiplex PCR, and its TCRdb copy is limited to in-frame clones, with some not included. The sample records 70,000 or so clones, over 85% being singletons. This clonotype originated in a human donor with classical Hodgkin lymphoma. Sequences were obtained from peripheral blood mononuclear cells (PBMCs).

The CDR3 bases are TGTGCCAGTAGTACCCGCAGCTACGAGCAGTACTTC. Its protein is CASSTRSYEQYF. J is TRBJ2-7 and V is TRBV19; D unclear. CDR3 length equals 12 residues. The germline gives CDR1 LNHDA, CDR2 SQIVND (reference sequence). V lost 4 bases and J lost 3, with 7 bases in between.